The present T cell receptor beta chain was sequenced within a study of blood T cell repertoires in COVID-19. Study-level background: Spain, Italy and the United States supplied samples that represented acute and convalescent COVID-19. The cDNA or gDNA used as material had been derived from T cells, B-cell-depleted T cells, or PBMCs.

Authors' methods: Quantification of nucleated cells was approximated via reference gene primer amplification. Assay: immunoSEQ multiplex PCR; the TCRdb copy retains only in-frame clones and omits some. V, J and clone size derive from that table, while D and trimming were established from the DNA sequence. The data contain approximately 150,000 clones, 65% to 85% of them singletons. The germline V gene has CDR1 LGHNA and CDR2 YSLEER. This CDR3 has 15 amino acids. Trimming took off 0 bases at V and 3 bases at J, with 11 bases between the two ends. Sequenced sample: peripheral blood. This receptor was identified in a woman of 80 years or more with acute or convalescent COVID-19. The chain has TRBV4-3 and TRBJ1-1; D is perhaps TRBD1 (6 bases). The CDR3 nucleotides read TGCGCCAGCAGCCAAGATCGGGCAGGGGACACTGAAGCTTTCTTT. Translation: CASSQDRAGDTEAFF.